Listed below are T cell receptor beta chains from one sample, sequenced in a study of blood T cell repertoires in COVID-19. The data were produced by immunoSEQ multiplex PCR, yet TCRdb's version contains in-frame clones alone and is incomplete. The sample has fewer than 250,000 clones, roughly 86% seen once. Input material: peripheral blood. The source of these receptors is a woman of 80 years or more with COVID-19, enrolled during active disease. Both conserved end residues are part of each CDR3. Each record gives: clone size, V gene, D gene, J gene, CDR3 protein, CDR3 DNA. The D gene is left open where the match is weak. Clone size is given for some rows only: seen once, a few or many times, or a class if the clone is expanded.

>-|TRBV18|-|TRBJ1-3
CASSPTLGTTGNTIYF
TGTGCCAGCTCACCTACACTCGGGACAACTGGAAACACCATATATTTT
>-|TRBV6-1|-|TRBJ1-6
CASSELQQHNSPLHF
TGTGCCAGCAGTGAATTACAGCAGCATAATTCACCCCTCCACTTT
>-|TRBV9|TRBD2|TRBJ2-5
CASSPWTSPQETQYF
TGTGCCAGCAGCCCCTGGACTAGTCCCCAAGAAACCCAGTACTTC
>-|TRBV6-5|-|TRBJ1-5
CASKATLVNQPQHF
TGTGCCAGTAAGGCGACCCTAGTCAATCAGCCCCAGCATTTT
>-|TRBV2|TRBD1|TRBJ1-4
CASTGQGVVKLFF
TGTGCCAGCACGGGACAGGGGGTTGTAAAACTGTTTTTT
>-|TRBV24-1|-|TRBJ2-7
CATSDLSGGLQYF
TGTGCCACCAGTGACCTCTCGGGCGGACTGCAGTACTTC
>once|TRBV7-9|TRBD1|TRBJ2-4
CASSLIGGTGVPQYF
TGTGCCAGCAGCTTGATCGGAGGGACAGGGGTCCCTCAGTACTTC
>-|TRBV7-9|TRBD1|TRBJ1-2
CASSSGQGPKGYTF
TGTGCCAGCAGTTCCGGACAGGGCCCCAAGGGCTACACCTTC
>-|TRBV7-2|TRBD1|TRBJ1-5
CASSQNRGHNQPQHF
TGTGCCAGCAGCCAAAACAGGGGGCACAATCAGCCCCAGCATTTT
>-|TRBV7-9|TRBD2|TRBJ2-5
CASSLDGGAGETQYF
TGTGCCAGCAGCTTAGACGGGGGGGCCGGGGAGACCCAGTACTTC
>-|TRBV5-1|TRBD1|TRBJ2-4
CASSLPGQGKNIQYF
TGCGCCAGCAGCTTGCCGGGACAGGGTAAAAACATTCAGTACTTC
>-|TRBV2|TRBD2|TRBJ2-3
CASRAGGPTDTQYF
TGTGCCAGCAGGGCGGGGGGGCCCACAGATACGCAGTATTTT
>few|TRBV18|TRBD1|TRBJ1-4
CASSQGQVMLANEKLFF
TGTGCCAGCTCACAGGGACAGGTCATGTTGGCTAATGAAAAACTGTTTTTT
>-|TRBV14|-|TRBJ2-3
CASSRGLGDTQYF
TGTGCCAGCAGCAGGGGTTTAGGAGATACGCAGTATTTT
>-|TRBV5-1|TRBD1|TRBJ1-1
CASRGQGAIPGTEAFF
TGCGCCAGCAGGGGGCAGGGGGCGATTCCCGGCACTGAAGCTTTCTTT
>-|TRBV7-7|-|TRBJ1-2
CASSLFRERRPLVGGYTF
TGTGCCAGCAGCTTATTTCGGGAGAGACGGCCCCTGGTAGGTGGCTACACCTTC
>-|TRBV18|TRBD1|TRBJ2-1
CASSPQGQGNEQFF
TGTGCCAGCTCACCACAGGGACAGGGTAATGAGCAGTTCTTC
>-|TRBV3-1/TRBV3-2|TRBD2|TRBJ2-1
CASSQRGGYNEQFF
TGTGCCAGCAGCCAGCGGGGGGGATACAATGAGCAGTTCTTC
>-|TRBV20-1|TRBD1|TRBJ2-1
CSASAPGQGARDNEQFF
TGCAGTGCTAGTGCTCCGGGACAGGGGGCGCGTGACAATGAGCAGTTCTTC
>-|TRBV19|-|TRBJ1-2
CASSPQTGRDGYTF
TGTGCCAGTAGTCCCCAGACAGGTCGCGATGGCTACACCTTC
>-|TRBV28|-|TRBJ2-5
CASSARAPRGETQYF
TGTGCCAGCAGTGCCCGGGCCCCTCGGGGGGAGACCCAGTACTTC
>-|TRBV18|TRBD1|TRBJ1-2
CASSQVRDSRSANYGYTF
TGTGCCAGCTCACAGGTTCGGGACAGTCGATCAGCTAACTATGGCTACACCTTC
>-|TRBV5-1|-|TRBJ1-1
CASSLAMGLGTEAFF
TGCGCCAGCAGCTTGGCCATGGGACTTGGCACTGAAGCTTTCTTT
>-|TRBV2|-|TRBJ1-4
CASTVLFNEKLFF
TGTGCCAGCACAGTCCTTTTTAATGAAAAACTGTTTTTT
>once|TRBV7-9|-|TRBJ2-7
CASSITGGGSYEQYF
TGTGCCAGCAGCATCACAGGGGGGGGATCCTACGAGCAGTACTTC
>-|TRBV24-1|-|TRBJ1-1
CATSESDKNTEAFF
TGTGCCACCAGTGAGTCGGACAAGAACACTGAAGCTTTCTTT
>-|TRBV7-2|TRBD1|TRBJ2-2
CASSFRQGDLTGELFF
TGTGCCAGCAGCTTCAGACAGGGGGACCTCACCGGGGAGCTGTTTTTT
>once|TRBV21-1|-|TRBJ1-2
CASSKPPRDRRDFDYGYTF
TGTGCCAGCAGCAAGCCCCCCCGGGACAGAAGAGATTTTGACTATGGCTACACCTTC
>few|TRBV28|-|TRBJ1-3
CASSPGGRGNTIYF
TGTGCCAGCAGTCCCGGGGGGCGGGGAAACACCATATATTTT
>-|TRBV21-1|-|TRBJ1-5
CASSTPKGVVRDQPQHF
TGTGCCAGCAGCACCCCAAAGGGAGTGGTTAGGGATCAGCCCCAGCATTTT
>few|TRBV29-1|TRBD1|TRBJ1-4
CSVGDRGNEKLFF
TGCAGCGTTGGAGACAGGGGGAATGAAAAACTGTTTTTT
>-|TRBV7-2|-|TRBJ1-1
CASSSREGLKAFF
TGTGCCAGCAGCTCCCGGGAAGGACTGAAAGCTTTCTTT
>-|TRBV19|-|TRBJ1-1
CASGDGSFNTEAFF
TGTGCGAGTGGGGACGGGAGCTTTAACACTGAAGCTTTCTTT
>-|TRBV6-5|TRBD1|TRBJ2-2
CAAYRGNTGELFF
TGTGCCGCATACAGGGGTAACACCGGGGAGCTGTTTTTT